Listed here are 26 T cell receptor beta chains from one sample, sequenced in a study of cytomegalovirus exposure and HLA in healthy donors. A multiplex PCR was run with 60 Vbeta primers and 13 Jbeta primers. Some clones are missing from TCRdb's copy, which holds only in-frame ones; the method was immunoSEQ multiplex PCR. The sample holds around 50,000 clones, 72% seen once. What was sequenced was PBMCs. These receptors all stem from a man under 40 in good health and CMV-seronegative.

The V and J genes are TRBV7-8 and TRBJ2-6; 7 bases are shared with TRBD2. V gave up 3 bases and J gave up 1 base; unmatched junction bases: 0. Per the germline V gene, CDR1 is SGHVS and CDR2 is FQNEAQ. The CDR3 consists of 15 residues. The CDR3: CASSFGRSGANVLTF. DNA for the CDR3: TGTGCCAGCAGCTTCGGGAGGTCTGGGGCCAACGTCCTGACTTTC.

This rearrangement joins TRBV2 to TRBJ1-1, with 8 bases aligning to TRBD1. CDR3 size: 16 residues. V lost 6 bases and J lost 2; bases outside the gene matches: 11. Germline CDR1 reads SNHLY; CDR2 reads FYNNEI. CDR3 nucleotide sequence: TGTGCCAGCAGCGGGGACAGGCTCTCGCCCAACACTGAAGCTTTCTTT. Amino acid sequence: CASSGDRLSPNTEAFF.

This clone was counted between two and nine times. The V call is TRBV6-1, the J call TRBJ1-1, with a tentative D call TRBD1 (6 bases). The CDR3 length is 14 residues. Germline CDR1 is MNHNS and CDR2 is SASEGT. V dropped 10 bases and J dropped 5 bases, with 20 bases sitting between them. CDR3 bases: TGTGCCATCATTAAAACAGGGTCGAGGACTGAAGCTTTCTTT. Amino acid sequence: CAIIKTGSRTEAFF.

The V and J genes are TRBV4-1 and TRBJ2-1; D uncertain. The V gene's germline CDR1 is MGHRA and CDR2 YSYEKL. The V and J ends lost 3 bases and 0 bases respectively, with 9 bases between them. This CDR3 has 15 amino acids. CDR3 sequence (DNA): TGCGCCAGCAGCCAGGAACTATACTCCTACAATGAGCAGTTCTTC. It translates to CASSQELYSYNEQFF.

The CDR3 loop is CAISEPRTSGRAGDTQYF. The CDR3 bases are TGTGCCATCAGTGAGCCGAGGACTAGCGGGAGGGCCGGAGATACGCAGTATTTT. The gene calls are TRBV10-3 and TRBJ2-3; 15 nucleotides match TRBD2. Germline trimming cut 2 bases from V and 5 bases from J; bases unmatched to any gene: 8. The CDR3 is 18 residues long. Germline values: CDR1 ENHRY, CDR2 SYGVKD.

V and J are TRBV25-1 and TRBJ1-2; D is unclear. In germline, CDR1 is MGHDK, CDR2 SYGVNS. Trimming stripped 2 bases from V and 0 bases from J, with 7 bases between. The CDR3 length is 14 residues. In DNA, the CDR3 is TGTGCCAGCAGTGAACATGGCACTAACTATGGCTACACCTTC. This encodes CASSEHGTNYGYTF.

A note on this clone: One end of the junction does not line up with germline, which may come from a read error. Other DNA sequences in this sample translate to the same CDR3. CDR3 loop: CASRANERAEAFF. CDR3 DNA: TGCGCCAGCAGGGCCAACGAGCGCGCTGAGGCTTTCTTT. The chain combines TRBV10-1 with TRBJ1-1; D remains unclear. The germline gives CDR1 WNHNN, CDR2 SYGVQD (reference sequence). The CDR3 loop spans 13 amino acids.

V is TRBV29-1 and J is TRBJ2-3; D is perhaps TRBD2 (6 bases). The CDR3 extends over 14 amino acids. Looked up from germline, CDR1 is SQVTM and CDR2 is ANQGSEA. V gave up 3 bases and J gave up 4 bases, with 14 bases separating them. Here the CDR3 DNA reads TGCAGCGTTGACCGAACCGGGGGTCCAGATACGCAGTATTTT. Its translation is CSVDRTGGPDTQYF.

This clone turned up a few times. V gene TRBV19 combines with J gene TRBJ1-2; 9 positions match TRBD1. From germline, CDR1 is LNHDA and CDR2 SQIVND (reference sequence). V gave up 10 bases and J gave up 6 bases; unmatched junction bases: 9. The CDR3 length is 13 residues. CDR3 region: CATLPRDRDGYTF. DNA of the CDR3: TGTGCCACCCTACCAAGGGACAGGGATGGCTACACCTTC.

This chain connects TRBV4-1 to TRBJ1-6; the D is unclear. V dropped 0 bases and J dropped 9 bases, with 18 bases sitting between them. The CDR3 covers 17 residues. CDR1 and CDR2 (germline): MGHRA, YSYEKL. CDR3 nucleotide sequence: TGCGCCAGCAGCCAAGATGTGGCTCCAAGAGCGAGTTCACCCCTCCACTTT. It codes for CASSQDVAPRASSPLHF.

The chain links TRBV4-1 to TRBJ2-1, with a weak D call TRBD2 (6 bases). The CDR3 totals 14 residues. Germline values: CDR1 MGHRA, CDR2 YSYEKL. Trimming removed 0 bases from V and 5 bases from J, with 8 bases in between. The CDR3 loop reads CASSQDRTNNEQFF. As DNA, the CDR3 is TGCGCCAGCAGCCAAGATCGGACTAACAATGAGCAGTTCTTC.

V is TRBV9 and J is TRBJ1-2; D remains ambiguous. The CDR3 runs 12 residues. Germline V CDR1 and CDR2: SGDLS, YYNGEE. Trimming stripped 4 bases from V and 0 bases from J, with 4 bases between. The CDR3 reads CASSPANYGYTF. The CDR3 DNA reads TGTGCCAGCAGCCCAGCTAACTATGGCTACACCTTC. Combining the CDR3 with reference TRBV9 and TRBJ1-2 gives the whole variable domain DSGVTQTPKHLITATGQRVTLRCSPRSGDLSVYWYQQSLDQGLQFLIQYYNGEERAKGNILERFSAQQFPDLHSELNLSSLELGDSALYFCASSPANYGYTFGSGTRLTVV.

This chain uses TRBV29-1 with TRBJ2-7, with D unclear. V was cut by 5 bases and J by 3 bases, with 8 bases left in between. The germline V gene has CDR1 SQVTM and CDR2 ANQGSEA. This CDR3 has 11 amino acids. CDR3 DNA: TGCAGCGTTTCCAGTAACTACGAGCAGTACTTC. Amino acid sequence: CSVSSNYEQYF.

The chain carries TRBV6-5 and TRBJ2-5; 12 bases fit TRBD2. Germline-derived CDR1 and CDR2 are MNHEY and SVGAGI. The CDR3 spans 13 residues. The V segment lost 5 bases and the J segment 14 bases; nucleotides outside the gene matches: 9. The CDR3 DNA follows: TGTGCCAGCAGTCCCGGGACTAGCGGGCTTATTTACTTC. Translating gives CASSPGTSGLIYF.

The chain links TRBV13 to TRBJ2-3; 9 bases line up with TRBD2. The J segment lost 0 bases and the V segment lost 5 bases, leaving 6 bases of the junction unmatched. The CDR3 is made up of 16 amino acids. CDR1 and CDR2 (germline): PRHDT, FYEKMQ (reference sequence). The CDR3 protein is CASSRLAELSTDTQYF. As DNA, the CDR3 is TGTGCCAGCAGCAGACTAGCGGAACTAAGCACAGATACGCAGTATTTT.

The sample holds one count of this clone. The chain has TRBV30 and TRBJ1-2; 9 positions agree with TRBD1. CDR3 size: 14 residues. The germline CDR1 and CDR2 sequences are GTSNPN and SVGIG (reference sequence). The ends lost 3 bases at V and 8 bases at J; junction bases unmatched: 10. The CDR3 sequence is CAWSSMGTGNGYTF. In DNA form, the CDR3 reads TGTGCCTGGAGCTCTATGGGGACAGGGAACGGCTACACCTTC.

This chain links TRBV6-5 with TRBJ2-3; 9 positions match TRBD1. With 5 bases clipped from V and 3 bases from J, the junction kept 6 bases outside the gene matches. The germline CDR1 and CDR2 sequences are MNHEY and SVGAGI. The CDR3 totals 15 residues. In DNA form, the CDR3 reads TGTGCCAGCAGTCCTCGTGGGACAGGGACAGATACGCAGTATTTT. This encodes CASSPRGTGTDTQYF.

The V and J genes are TRBV6-6 and TRBJ1-2; D ambiguous. This CDR3 comprises 13 residues. V dropped 4 bases and J dropped 7 bases, with 13 bases sitting between them. Germline values: CDR1 MNHNY, CDR2 SVGAGI (reference sequence). In nucleotides, the CDR3 is TGTGCCAGCAGTTGGGAACCAGCGGGTGGCTACACCTTC. This gives the protein CASSWEPAGGYTF.

The J gene is TRBJ2-5, the V gene TRBV30, with D perhaps matching TRBD2 (6 bases). Trimming pared 0 bases from V and 5 bases from J, leaving 13 bases between. The CDR3 is 14 amino acids. Germline assignment: CDR1 GTSNPN and CDR2 SVGIG (reference sequence). The CDR3 is CAWSVQAGGETQYF. DNA for the CDR3: TGTGCCTGGAGTGTACAGGCAGGAGGGGAGACCCAGTACTTC.

This clone occurred once. This rearrangement joins TRBV4-2 to TRBJ1-4, with 7 bases fitting TRBD1. The CDR3 covers 13 residues. Looked up from germline, CDR1 is LGHNA and CDR2 is YNFKEQ. V lost 4 bases to trimming and J lost 8 bases; unmatched junction nucleotides: 4. The CDR3 DNA sequence: TGTGCCAGCAGCCGCCGACAGGGAGAAAAACTGTTTTTT. This encodes CASSRRQGEKLFF.

This chain links TRBV7-6 with TRBJ2-7; TRBD2 agrees at 8 bases. There are 19 residues in the CDR3. Trimming took 2 bases from V and 2 from J; bases not matched to a gene: 17. CDR1 SGHVS and CDR2 FNYEAQ come from the germline V gene. CDR3 sequence: CASSLSPARGREETYEQYF. For the CDR3, the DNA is TGTGCCAGCAGCTTAAGCCCGGCTCGTGGGCGGGAGGAGACCTACGAGCAGTACTTC.

The chain employs TRBV7-9 and TRBJ2-5, with TRBD2 matching 7 bases. The length of the CDR3 is 15 residues. Per the germline V gene, CDR1 is SEHNR and CDR2 is FQNEAQ (reference sequence). V gave up 4 bases and J gave up 5 bases; unmatched junction bases: 10. The CDR3 coding sequence is TGTGCCAGCAGCTCTGATGGGAGGGGATGGGAGACCCAGTACTTC. It codes for CASSSDGRGWETQYF.

This rearrangement joins TRBV5-1 to TRBJ2-3; D is unresolved. With 1 base removed from V and 4 bases from J, the gap between germline ends came to 10 bases. CDR3 length: 14 residues. Germline V lookup: CDR1 SGHRS, CDR2 YFSETQ. The CDR3 here is CASSLTSRADTQYF. CDR3 DNA sequence: TGCGCCAGCAGCTTGACGTCACGGGCAGATACGCAGTATTTT.

V is TRBV27 and J is TRBJ2-7; 8 nucleotides align to TRBD1. Germline values: CDR1 MNHEY, CDR2 SMNVEV (reference sequence). J lost 2 bases, V lost 6 bases, and 12 bases had no gene match. CDR3 size: 16 residues. Written as DNA, the CDR3 is TGTGCCAGCAGAGAGATCGGGACAGGAGAACCCTACGAGCAGTACTTC. Its protein is CASREIGTGEPYEQYF.

This sequence joins TRBV6-6 and TRBJ2-1, with TRBD1 matching 11 bases. V was pared by 5 bases and J by 4 bases, with 4 bases of the junction left unmatched. The CDR3 extends over 15 amino acids. Germline V gene lookup returns CDR1 MNHNY and CDR2 SVGAGI (reference sequence). CDR3 sequence (DNA): TGTGCCAGCAGTGGGACAGGGGGGGGATACAATGAGCAGTTCTTC. It is translated as CASSGTGGGYNEQFF.

This clone was counted once. The chain employs TRBV27 and TRBJ2-3; TRBD1 might be the D (5 bases). V was pared by 2 bases and J by 2 bases, with 17 bases between. Germline V gene lookup returns CDR1 MNHEY and CDR2 SMNVEV (reference sequence). This CDR3 spans 17 amino acids. The CDR3 region is CASSLRSGIQVTDTQYF. The CDR3 bases are TGTGCCAGCAGTTTAAGATCAGGGATCCAGGTCACAGATACGCAGTATTTT.